A single sample is the source of the 21 T cell receptor beta chains below, sequenced in a study of siplizumab effects on memory and regulatory T cells. Libraries were prepared by immunoSEQ multiplex PCR; TCRdb keeps only in-frame clonotypes and omits some of them. The sample lists tens of thousands of clones, more than 80% occurring once. Input material: naive CD4+ T cells sorted from blood. Receptor source: a human donor in good health.

The V and J genes are TRBV18 and TRBJ2-3, with 8 bases matching TRBD2. The V gene end was trimmed by 1 base and the J gene end by 4 bases; junction bases not matched to a gene: 4. The germline CDR1 and CDR2 sequences are KGHSH and LQKENI. This CDR3 is 15 amino acids long. DNA for the CDR3: TGTGCCAGCTCACCACAGGTTAGCGGGGCAGATACGCAGTATTTT. Translation: CASSPQVSGADTQYF.

V and J are TRBV5-4 and TRBJ2-7; no clear D. Trimming pared 2 bases from V and 5 bases from J, leaving 8 bases between. From germline, CDR1 is SGHNT and CDR2 YYREEE (reference sequence). The CDR3 sequence is 12 residues long. CDR3 sequence reads: CASSLSYHEQYF. CDR3 sequence (DNA): TGTGCCAGCAGCTTATCGTATCACGAGCAGTACTTC.

The rearrangement links TRBV29-1 to TRBJ2-7, with 9 nucleotides matching TRBD1. The ends lost 0 bases at V and 5 bases at J; junction bases unmatched: 11. The CDR3 has 16 residues. Per germline, CDR1 SQVTM and CDR2 ANQGSEA. As DNA, the CDR3 is TGCAGCGTTGAAGATCTTCGGGGACAGGGATCCGACGAGCAGTACTTC. Residues: CSVEDLRGQGSDEQYF.

As to this clone: The junction shows a germline mismatch at one end, possibly a read error. J is TRBJ2-5 and V is TRBV7-7, with D tentatively TRBD2 (6 bases). The CDR3 contains 14 residues. Germline V CDR1 and CDR2: SSHAT, FNYEAQ (reference sequence). This CDR3 reads CASSLAGGEETQYF. Here the CDR3 DNA reads TGTGCTAGCAGCTTAGCTGGAGGGGAAGAGACCCAGTACTTC.

The chain employs TRBV7-2 and TRBJ2-7; the match to TRBD1 covers 7 bases. Germline lookup yields CDR1 SGHTA and CDR2 FQGNSA. The junction had 3 bases not matched to a gene; V was cut back by 1 base and J by 3 bases. This CDR3 has 14 amino acids. The CDR3 coding sequence is TGTGCCAGCAGCTTAGACCCAGGGGGCTACGAGCAGTACTTC. Translation gives CASSLDPGGYEQYF.

The rearrangement uses TRBV5-6 and TRBJ1-3; TRBD1 might be the D (5 bases). This CDR3 comprises 16 residues. Germline V gene data show CDR1 as SGHDT and CDR2 as YYEEEE. V lost 3 bases to trimming and J lost 1 base, with 14 bases between them. The CDR3 sequence: CASSWGSLGSGNTIYF. For the CDR3, the DNA is TGTGCCAGCAGCTGGGGGTCGTTGGGTTCTGGAAACACCATATATTTT. The entire variable domain, with the rest obtained from reference TRBV5-6 and TRBJ1-3, is as follows: DAGVTQSPTHLIKTRGQQVTLRCSPKSGHDTVSWYQQALGQGPQFIFQYYEEEERQRGNFPDRFSGHQFPNYSSELNVNALLLGDSALYLCASSWGSLGSGNTIYFGEGSWLTVV.

The rearrangement links TRBV7-3 to TRBJ2-2, with 13 bases that match TRBD2. V dropped 5 bases and J dropped 8; count of bases not matched to a gene: 8. Germline CDR1 SGHTA, CDR2 FQGTGA. The CDR3 is 16 residues long. The CDR3 DNA sequence: TGTGCCAGCAGCCGACCCGGGACTAGCGGGACGGGGGAGCTGTTTTTT. Its protein is CASSRPGTSGTGELFF. Based on the CDR3 plus reference TRBV7-3 and TRBJ2-2, the full variable domain is GAGVSQTPSNKVTEKGKYVELRCDPISGHTALYWYRQSLGQGPEFLIYFQGTGAADDSGLPNDRFFAVRPEGSVSTLKIQRTERGDSAVYLCASSRPGTSGTGELFFGEGSRLTVL.

This chain uses TRBV7-9 with TRBJ1-2; weak D call: TRBD1 (6 bases). CDR1 is SEHNR and CDR2 is FQNEAQ in the germline V gene (reference sequence). V was clipped by 5 bases and J by 7 bases, with 11 bases between them. This CDR3 is 12 amino acids long. The CDR3, as DNA: TGTGCCAGCAGCGGGGGGCAGGGTGGCTACACCTTC. Translated, it gives CASSGGQGGYTF.

The V call is TRBV7-9, the J call TRBJ1-5; unclear D gene. V was cut by 0 bases and J by 4 bases, with 22 bases left in between. CDR3 length: 19 amino acids. Germline CDR1 SEHNR, CDR2 FQNEAQ (reference sequence). CDR3 amino acids: CASSLAPDPTARINQPQHF. The CDR3 DNA reads as TGTGCCAGCAGCTTAGCGCCCGACCCTACCGCCCGTATTAATCAGCCCCAGCATTTT.

The CDR3 loop reads CASSQAGRFANTGELFF. Here the CDR3 DNA reads TGCGCCAGCAGCCAAGCCGGGAGGTTCGCGAACACCGGGGAGCTGTTTTTT. J is TRBJ2-2 and V is TRBV4-1; TRBD2 agrees at 7 bases. Germline values: CDR1 MGHRA, CDR2 YSYEKL. CDR3 length: 17 amino acids. The ends lost 1 base at V and 0 bases at J; junction bases unmatched: 5.

The V gene is TRBV29-1, the J gene TRBJ1-3, with D perhaps matching TRBD1 (6 bases). V shed 4 bases and J shed 2 bases, with 12 bases lying between them. Germline-derived CDR1 and CDR2 are SQVTM and ANQGSEA. The CDR3 is 14 amino acids. DNA of the CDR3: TGCAGCGTTGCAAGGGGGAATGCTGGAAACACCATATATTTT. This translates into CSVARGNAGNTIYF.

This sequence joins TRBV18 and TRBJ1-2; 9 nucleotides agree with TRBD1. The CDR3 runs 14 residues. Losses at the gene ends were 9 bases for V and 7 bases for J; bases not matched to a gene: 12. The germline V gene has CDR1 KGHSH and CDR2 LQKENI. CDR3 coding DNA: TGTGCCAGTACGGCAAGGGACAGGGATGCTGGCTACACCTTC. This encodes CASTARDRDAGYTF.

The chain carries TRBV7-2 and TRBJ1-4, with unresolved D. CDR3 length equals 15 residues. CDR1 is SGHTA and CDR2 is FQGNSA in the germline V gene. Trimming removed 3 bases from V and 5 bases from J, with 13 bases in between. The CDR3 DNA sequence: TGTGCCAGCAGCTTCTTGGTGGGAAAGAATGAAAAACTGTTTTTT. As protein: CASSFLVGKNEKLFF. Full variable domain (rest looked up from reference TRBV7-2 and TRBJ1-4): GAGVSQSPSNKVTEKGKDVELRCDPISGHTALYWYRQSLGQGLEFLIYFQGNSAPDKSGLPSDRFSAERTGGSVSTLTIQRTQQEDSAVYLCASSFLVGKNEKLFFGSGTQLSVL.

This rearrangement joins TRBV11-3 to TRBJ2-7; D unclear. The CDR3 loop spans 12 amino acids. Germline V gives CDR1 SGHNT, CDR2 YENEEA. The V and J ends lost 5 bases and 6 bases respectively, with 11 bases between them. The chain's CDR3 is CASSPITGEQYF. The DNA of the CDR3 is TGTGCCAGCAGCCCGATCACGGGCGAGCAGTACTTC. Supplemented by reference TRBV11-3 and TRBJ2-7, the full variable domain reads EAGVVQSPRYKIIEKKQPVAFWCNPISGHNTLYWYLQNLGQGPELLIRYENEEAVDDSQLPKDRFSAERLKGVDSTLKIQPAELGDSAVYLCASSPITGEQYFGPGTRLTVT.

V usage is TRBV5-1 and J usage is TRBJ1-1; D may be TRBD1 (6 bases). The CDR3 covers 14 residues. The germline V gene encodes CDR1 SGHRS and CDR2 YFSETQ. V was cut by 0 bases and J by 1 base, with 7 bases left in between. The CDR3 DNA follows: TGCGCCAGCAGCTTGGGGACAGCGAACACTGAAGCTTTCTTT. It codes for CASSLGTANTEAFF.

The CDR3 spells CASTGAYEQYF. CDR3 in DNA: TGTGCCAGCACCGGGGCCTACGAGCAGTACTTC. The chain is built from TRBV2 and TRBJ2-7, with D possibly matching TRBD2 (5 bases). CDR3 length: 11 amino acids. V was shortened by 7 bases and J by 2 bases, with 6 bases between the two germline ends. Germline CDR1 SNHLY, CDR2 FYNNEI.

V and J are TRBV5-1 and TRBJ2-5; possibly TRBD1 for D (5 bases). The ends were cut back, 0 bases at V and 8 bases at J, with 11 bases in the middle. Germline V gene sequence: CDR1 SGHRS, CDR2 YFSETQ. The CDR3 has 13 amino acids. The CDR3 bases are TGCGCCAGCAGCTTGGCGGTAGGACATACCCAGTACTTC. Residues: CASSLAVGHTQYF.

J is TRBJ2-7 and V is TRBV4-1; D unclear. The CDR3 length is 14 residues. The germline V and J ends were trimmed by 5 bases and 6 bases, with 17 bases remaining between them. Germline assignment: CDR1 MGHRA and CDR2 YSYEKL. CDR3 coding DNA: TGCGCCAGCAGCTACTACACAGAATCTGCCGAGCAGTACTTC. This codes for CASSYYTESAEQYF.

The table lists this clone with a few counts. V and J are TRBV2 and TRBJ2-7; D gene unclear. The CDR3 runs to 11 residues. CDR1 and CDR2 (germline): SNHLY, FYNNEI. V lost 6 bases and J 4 bases, leaving 7 bases between the germline ends. CDR3 bases: TGTGCCAGCAGGTTGGGGTACGAGCAGTACTTC. Its translation: CASRLGYEQYF.

The chain carries TRBV19 and TRBJ2-4; D is unclear. Germline values: CDR1 LNHDA, CDR2 SQIVND (reference sequence). The CDR3 totals 14 residues. Trimming shortened V by 5 bases and J by 0 bases, and 8 bases separated the two germline ends. CDR3 residues: CASSPTVAKNIQYF. In nucleotides, the CDR3 is TGTGCCAGTAGTCCGACCGTAGCCAAAAACATTCAGTACTTC. The full variable domain, completed using reference TRBV19 and TRBJ2-4, is DGGITQSPKYLFRKEGQNVTLSCEQNLNHDAMYWYRQDPGQGLRLIYYSQIVNDFQKGDIAEGYSVSREKKESFPLTVTSAQKNPTAFYLCASSPTVAKNIQYFGAGTRLSVL.

The rearrangement uses TRBV18 and TRBJ2-7, with no clear D. V lost 1 base to trimming and J lost 3 bases, with 16 bases between them. CDR1 is KGHSH and CDR2 is LQKENI in the germline V gene. The CDR3 sequence is 16 residues long. Written as DNA, the CDR3 is TGTGCCAGCTCACCACAGGATTCCTCCACCGGCTACGAGCAGTACTTC. It encodes CASSPQDSSTGYEQYF.